This T cell receptor (beta chain) was identified during a study of regulatory T cells in long-lasting Graves disease. Arm-PCR with iRepertoire HTBI primers amplified the CDR3 regions for these TCR beta libraries. MiXCR, run by TCRdb on the multiplex PCR reads, gives a single entry per CDR3 protein. The sample includes around 320,000 distinct CDR3 sequences, over 15% of them seen just once. The table lists this clonotype with many counts. As to time point: newly diagnosed GD, antithyroid drugs for less than 3 months. PBMC RNA was the source of the TCR library. One endocrinology department in Xi'an, China, was where patients came from. The CDR3 length is 14 residues. The V gene end was trimmed by 8 bases and the J gene end by 3 bases; junction bases not matched to a gene: 5. From germline, CDR1 is SNHLY and CDR2 FYNNEI. These data were also filed under a second study, of T cells in Graves' hyperthyroidism and ophthalmopathy. In that study: Ophthalmopathy was separated from stable hyperthyroidism by a 13 V-J model.

The chain joins TRBV2 to TRBJ2-3; 10 positions match TRBD2. This TCR was recovered from a middle-aged man with Graves disease. Here the sequenced sample was peripheral blood mononuclear cells (PBMCs), taken at new diagnosis, from a patient treated with antithyroid drugs. CDR3 in amino acids: CASGAGGRTDTQYF. CDR3 in DNA: TGTGCCAGCGGAGCGGGGGGGAGGACAGATACGCAGTATTTT.